The 23 T cell receptor beta chains presented below share a single source sample, sequenced in a study of glioma-infiltrating T cells. Amplification of TCR alpha and beta CDR3 regions from RNA used iRepertoire nested multiplex PCR. TCRdb passed the multiplex PCR reads through MiXCR, listing each CDR3 protein once. The sample holds 300,000 to 400,000 distinct CDR3 sequences, less than 50% seen once. Sequencing was done on a sample of glioma tissue, nonneoplastic brain tissue, or PBMCs (not recorded which). Receptors were obtained from a human donor with low-grade glioma or glioblastoma, undergoing nonglioma brain surgery, or in good health (not recorded which).

This clonotype has ten or more counts. The chain has TRBV6-2 or TRBV6-3 and TRBJ2-5; D may be TRBD2 (6 bases). The V end lost 7 bases, the J end lost 4 bases, and 13 bases lay between the germline ends. The germline V gene has CDR1 MNHEY and CDR2 SVGEGT. The CDR3 consists of 13 residues. CDR3: CASNPGGLETQYF. Written as DNA, the CDR3 is TGTGCCAGCAACCCAGGAGGGCTAGAGACCCAGTACTTC.

This clonotype was picked up many times. CDR3 DNA: TGTGCCACCAGCACCTTTAGCAATCAGCCCCAGCATTTT. It translates to CATSTFSNQPQHF. The chain links TRBV15 to TRBJ1-5, with D uncertain. Trimming removed 4 bases at V and 0 bases at J, with 4 bases between. This CDR3 spans 13 amino acids. Germline V lookup: CDR1 LNHNV, CDR2 YYDKDF (reference sequence).

The chain recombines TRBV20-1 with TRBJ1-2; 7 positions match TRBD1. Trimming cost V 6 bases and J 7 bases; bases outside gene matches: 8. Germline V gene lookup returns CDR1 DFQATT and CDR2 SNEGSKA (reference sequence). The CDR3 totals 12 residues. For the CDR3, the DNA is TGCAGTGCAAACCCCGGGACAGTTGGCTACACCTTC. Translated: CSANPGTVGYTF.

As to this clonotype: A much bigger clone sits one base away, suggesting this may be a read error. The gene calls are TRBV28 and TRBJ2-7, with D possibly TRBD2 on 6 matching bases. V lost 7 bases and J lost 4, with 11 bases in between. CDR1 MDHEN and CDR2 SYDVKM come from the germline V gene. The CDR3 has 12 residues. The CDR3 DNA sequence: TGTGCCAGCAAAAATCTAGCGTACGAGCAGTACTTC. Translating gives CASKNLAYEQYF.

This clonotype was counted ten times or more. This rearrangement joins TRBV27 to TRBJ2-7, with TRBD2 identical over 14 bases. The V gene's germline CDR1 is MNHEY and CDR2 SMNVEV (reference sequence). CDR3 length: 16 residues. V dropped 3 bases and J dropped 3; count of bases not matched to a gene: 4. Here the CDR3 reads CASSLGLAGVGYEQYF. Here the CDR3 DNA reads TGTGCCAGCAGTTTGGGACTAGCGGGAGTAGGCTACGAGCAGTACTTC.

Details on this clonotype: This may be a read error, as it is one base from a much larger clone. The chain has TRBV15 and TRBJ2-3; D unclear. Trimming removed 0 bases at V and 8 bases at J, with 9 bases between. Germline CDR1 LNHNV, CDR2 YYDKDF (reference sequence). The CDR3 loop spans 13 amino acids. This chain's CDR3 is CATSRDTGGTQYF. CDR3 sequence (DNA): TGTGCCACCAGCAGAGATACCGGTGGTACGCAGTATTTT.

This clonotype was detected ten times or more. CDR3 residues: CASSLAPRVLHNEQFF. The CDR3 DNA follows: TGTGCCAGCAGTTTAGCCCCCCGGGTCCTACACAATGAGCAGTTCTTC. This chain joins TRBV28 and TRBJ2-1; D not certain. Trimming pared 2 bases from V and 5 bases from J, leaving 16 bases between. The CDR3 has 16 residues. Per germline, CDR1 MDHEN and CDR2 SYDVKM.

V is TRBV11-2 and J is TRBJ1-1; D unresolved. V lost 5 bases to trimming and J lost 5 bases, with 12 bases between them. This CDR3 has 13 residues. Germline V gene data show CDR1 as SGHAT and CDR2 as FQNNGV. The CDR3 DNA is TGTGCCAGCAGCGCTCAACCAAGTACTGAAGCTTTCTTT. This translates into CASSAQPSTEAFF.

This clonotype was counted a few times. This chain uses TRBV7-9 with TRBJ1-4; D possibly corresponds to TRBD1 (6 bases). The CDR3 spans 15 residues. Looked up from germline, CDR1 is SEHNR and CDR2 is FQNEAQ (reference sequence). Between the trimmed V and J ends, which lost 1 base and 3 bases, there was a span of 9 bases. The CDR3 sequence is CASSLDRAANEKLFF. The CDR3 DNA follows: TGTGCCAGCAGCTTAGACAGGGCAGCTAATGAAAAACTGTTTTTT.

The chain recombines TRBV29-1 with TRBJ1-5; TRBD1 agrees at 10 bases. CDR1 is SQVTM, CDR2 ANQGSEA, per germline. V was pared by 6 bases and J by 7 bases, with 6 bases of the junction left unmatched. The CDR3 sequence is 13 residues long. The CDR3 sequence is CSVAGTGEQPQHF. The CDR3 DNA follows: TGCAGCGTGGCCGGGACAGGGGAGCAGCCCCAGCATTTT.

This clonotype was detected many times. The rearrangement joins TRBV27 to TRBJ2-2; D unclear. This CDR3 is 12 amino acids long. The ends were cut back, 6 bases at V and 6 bases at J, with 8 bases in the middle. Germline CDR1 and CDR2: MNHEY and SMNVEV (reference sequence). The CDR3 DNA reads TGTGCCAGCAGGGTCCGGGCCGGGGAGCTGTTTTTT. This translates into CASRVRAGELFF.

As concerns this clonotype: With a much larger clone just one base away, this may be a read error. V gene TRBV6-2 or TRBV6-3 combines with J gene TRBJ1-1; D gene ambiguous. Germline assignment: CDR1 MNHEY and CDR2 SVGEGT. The CDR3 has 13 amino acids. CDR3 loop: CVSSRRGNTEAFF. The CDR3 DNA reads TGTGTCAGCAGTCGCCGGGGTAACACTGAAGCTTTCTTT.

Worth noting for this clonotype: A read error may account for a junction end that differs from germline. The chain links TRBV6-5 to TRBJ2-4, with unresolved D. The CDR3 length is 15 residues. Germline V gives CDR1 MNHEY, CDR2 SVGAGI. CDR3 DNA: TGTGCCGGCAGTTACTCGTTTGGGGAAATGAACGTTCAGTACTTC. Protein sequence: CAGSYSFGEMNVQYF.

V usage is TRBV20-1 and J usage is TRBJ2-3; D might be TRBD1 (5 bases). The CDR3 spans 15 residues. The V end lost 0 bases, the J end lost 7 bases, and 17 bases lay between the germline ends. Per the germline V gene, CDR1 is DFQATT and CDR2 is SNEGSKA (reference sequence). The CDR3 DNA follows: TGCAGTGCTAGAGACAGACTTAAGTGGACACATACGCAGTATTTT. It translates to CSARDRLKWTHTQYF.

This clonotype was picked up many times. No DNA is shown, since the ends of the CDR3 on it are uncertain; the CDR3 is the one TCRdb lists. The rearrangement uses TRBV27 and TRBJ2-6. Germline lookup yields CDR1 MNHEY and CDR2 SMNVEV (reference sequence). A total of 17 residues make up the CDR3, ends included. CDR3: CASSLQSPTFGANVLTF.

The J gene is TRBJ1-1, the V gene TRBV10-3; D perhaps matches TRBD1 (5 bases). V was shortened by 7 bases and J by 6 bases, with 12 bases between the two germline ends. This CDR3 is built from 12 residues. From germline, CDR1 is ENHRY and CDR2 SYGVKD. CDR3 in DNA: TGTGCCATCAAAGGGGCGGACCCTGAAGCTTTCTTT. It is translated as CAIKGADPEAFF.

This clonotype was detected a few times. The junction and the germline gene differ at one end; a read error may be behind it. The V call is TRBV20-1, the J call TRBJ2-1; D may be TRBD1 (5 bases). CDR3 length: 12 amino acids. Germline lookup yields CDR1 DFQATT and CDR2 SNEGSKA (reference sequence). The CDR3: CSAKGWGNEQLF. The CDR3 DNA sequence: TGCAGTGCCAAGGGGTGGGGAAATGAGCAGCTCTTC.

This rearrangement joins TRBV20-1 to TRBJ2-3; TRBD2 matches 8 bases. The CDR3 loop spans 14 amino acids. Germline-derived CDR1 and CDR2 are DFQATT and SNEGSKA (reference sequence). The J segment lost 5 bases and the V segment lost 6 bases, leaving 10 bases of the junction unmatched. The CDR3 DNA is TGCAGTGCCAAGCGGGAGCGGGCGGGAGATACGCAGTATTTT. This translates into CSAKRERAGDTQYF.

This clonotype has a count of ten or more. This chain links TRBV28 with TRBJ1-1; D is possibly TRBD1 (5 bases). Trimming stripped 5 bases from V and 10 bases from J, with 11 bases between. The CDR3 is made up of 11 amino acids. Germline V gene lookup returns CDR1 MDHEN and CDR2 SYDVKM. CDR3 in amino acids: CASSAIGGAFF. Here the CDR3 DNA reads TGTGCCAGCAGTGCAATTGGGGGAGCTTTCTTT.

Turning to this clonotype: A junction boundary mismatches the germline segment, possibly from a read error. The chain couples TRBV4-2 to TRBJ2-7; D possibly corresponds to TRBD2 (6 bases). CDR1 is LGHNA and CDR2 is YNFKEQ in the germline V gene. This CDR3 is built from 13 residues. The CDR3 is CASRDGSSYKQYF. Here the CDR3 DNA reads TGTGCTTCGCGGGACGGGAGCTCCTACAAGCAGTACTTC.

This clonotype was seen more than once but under ten times. The CDR3 loop reads CASSLFWGYGNTEAFF. CDR3 DNA sequence: TGTGCCAGCAGTTTATTCTGGGGGTACGGGAACACTGAAGCTTTCTTT. The chain uses TRBV28 and TRBJ1-1; D may be TRBD1 (5 bases). Germline V CDR1 and CDR2: MDHEN, SYDVKM. V was shortened by 1 base and J by 1 base, with 13 bases between the two germline ends. CDR3 length: 16 amino acids.

The V call is TRBV7-2, the J call TRBJ2-3; TRBD2 is a possible D gene (5 bases). The length of the CDR3 is 14 residues. Germline-derived CDR1 and CDR2 are SGHTA and FQGNSA. Trimming removed 2 bases at V and 2 bases at J, with 8 bases between. CDR3 region: CASSLTLATDTQYF. CDR3 sequence (DNA): TGTGCCAGCAGCTTAACTCTAGCCACAGATACGCAGTATTTT.

This clonotype was observed a few times. The V gene is TRBV10-3, the J gene TRBJ2-1; 11 nucleotides agree with TRBD2. CDR1 ENHRY and CDR2 SYGVKD come from the germline V gene. CDR3 length: 16 amino acids. V shed 4 bases and J 6 bases; nucleotides not matched to a gene: 8. The CDR3: CAISGVAGGPSNEQFF. CDR3 coding DNA: TGTGCCATCAGTGGGGTAGCGGGAGGGCCGTCCAATGAGCAGTTCTTC.